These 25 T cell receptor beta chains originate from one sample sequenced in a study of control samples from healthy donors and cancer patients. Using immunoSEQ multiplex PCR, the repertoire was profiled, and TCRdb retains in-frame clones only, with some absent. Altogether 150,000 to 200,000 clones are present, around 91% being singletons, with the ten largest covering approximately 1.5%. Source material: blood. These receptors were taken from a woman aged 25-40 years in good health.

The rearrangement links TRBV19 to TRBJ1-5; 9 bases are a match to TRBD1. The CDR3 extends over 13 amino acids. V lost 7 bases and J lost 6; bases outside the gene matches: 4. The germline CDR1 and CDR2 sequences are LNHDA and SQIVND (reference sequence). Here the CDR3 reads CASTTGGIQPQHF. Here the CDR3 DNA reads TGTGCCAGTACTACAGGGGGCATTCAGCCCCAGCATTTT.

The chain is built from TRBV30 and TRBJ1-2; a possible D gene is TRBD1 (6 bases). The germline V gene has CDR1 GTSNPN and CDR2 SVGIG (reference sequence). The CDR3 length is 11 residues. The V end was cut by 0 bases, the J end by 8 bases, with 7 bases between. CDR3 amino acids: CAWSVDRGYTF. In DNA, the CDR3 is TGTGCCTGGAGTGTCGACAGGGGCTACACCTTC.

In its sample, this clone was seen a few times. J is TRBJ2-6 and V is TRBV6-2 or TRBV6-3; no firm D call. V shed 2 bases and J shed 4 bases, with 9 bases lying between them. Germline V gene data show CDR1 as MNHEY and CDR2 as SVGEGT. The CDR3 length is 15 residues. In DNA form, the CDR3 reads TGTGCCAGCAGTTACCGTCCGACAGGGGCCAACGTCCTGACTTTC. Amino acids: CASSYRPTGANVLTF.

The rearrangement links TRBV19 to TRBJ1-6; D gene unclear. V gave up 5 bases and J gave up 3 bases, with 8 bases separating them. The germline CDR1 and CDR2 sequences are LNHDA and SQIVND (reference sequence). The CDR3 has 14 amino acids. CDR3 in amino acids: CASSLGSYNSPLHF. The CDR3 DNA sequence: TGTGCCAGTAGTCTAGGCAGCTATAATTCACCCCTCCACTTT.

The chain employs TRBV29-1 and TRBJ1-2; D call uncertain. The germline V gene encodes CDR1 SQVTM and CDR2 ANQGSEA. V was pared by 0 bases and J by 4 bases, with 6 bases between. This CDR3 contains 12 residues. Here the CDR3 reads CSVEDRPYGYTF. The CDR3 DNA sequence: TGCAGCGTTGAAGACAGGCCCTATGGCTACACCTTC.

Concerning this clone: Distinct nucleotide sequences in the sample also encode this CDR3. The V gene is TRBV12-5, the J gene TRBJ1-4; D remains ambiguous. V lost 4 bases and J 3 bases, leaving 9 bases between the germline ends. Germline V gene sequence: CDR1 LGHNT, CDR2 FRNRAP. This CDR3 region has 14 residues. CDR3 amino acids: CASGSGSSNEKLFF. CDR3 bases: TGTGCTAGTGGTTCCGGGTCCTCTAATGAAAAACTGTTTTTT.

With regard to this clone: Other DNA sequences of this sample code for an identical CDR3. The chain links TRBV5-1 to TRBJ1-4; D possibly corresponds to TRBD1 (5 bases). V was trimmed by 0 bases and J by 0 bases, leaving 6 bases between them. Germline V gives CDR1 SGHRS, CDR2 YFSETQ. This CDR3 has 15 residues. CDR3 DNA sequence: TGCGCCAGCAGCTTGGCGGGGGCAACTAATGAAAAACTGTTTTTT. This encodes CASSLAGATNEKLFF.

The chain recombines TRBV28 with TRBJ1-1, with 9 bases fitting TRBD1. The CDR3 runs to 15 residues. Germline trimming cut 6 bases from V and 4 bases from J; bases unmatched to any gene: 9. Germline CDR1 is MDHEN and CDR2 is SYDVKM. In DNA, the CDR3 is TGTGCCAGCAGGACCCGGGACAGGGCGGGCACTGAAGCTTTCTTT. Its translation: CASRTRDRAGTEAFF.

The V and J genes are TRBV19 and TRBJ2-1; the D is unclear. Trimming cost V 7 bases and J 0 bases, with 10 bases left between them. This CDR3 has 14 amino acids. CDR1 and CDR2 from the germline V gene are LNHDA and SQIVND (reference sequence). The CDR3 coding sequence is TGTGCCAGTAATTCAGTTCCCTCCTACAATGAGCAGTTCTTC. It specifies CASNSVPSYNEQFF.

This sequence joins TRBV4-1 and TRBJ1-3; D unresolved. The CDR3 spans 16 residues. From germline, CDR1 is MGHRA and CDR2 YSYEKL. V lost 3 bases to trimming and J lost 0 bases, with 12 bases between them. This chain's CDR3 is CASSHPGHYSGNTIYF. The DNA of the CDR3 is TGCGCCAGCAGCCATCCGGGCCACTACTCTGGAAACACCATATATTTT.

The CDR3: CASSLDMHEQFF. CDR3 DNA: TGTGCCAGCAGCTTAGATATGCATGAGCAGTTCTTC. This sequence joins TRBV11-3 and TRBJ2-1, with no clear D. Per the germline V gene, CDR1 is SGHNT and CDR2 is YENEEA. Trimming removed 0 bases at V and 8 bases at J, with 5 bases between. CDR3 length: 12 amino acids.

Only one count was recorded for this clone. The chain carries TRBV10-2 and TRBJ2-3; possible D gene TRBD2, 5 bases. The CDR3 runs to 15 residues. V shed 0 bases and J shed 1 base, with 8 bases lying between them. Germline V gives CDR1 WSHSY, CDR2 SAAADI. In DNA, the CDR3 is TGCGCCAGCAGTGAGTCGAGTAGCGGCACAGATACGCAGTATTTT. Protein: CASSESSSGTDTQYF.

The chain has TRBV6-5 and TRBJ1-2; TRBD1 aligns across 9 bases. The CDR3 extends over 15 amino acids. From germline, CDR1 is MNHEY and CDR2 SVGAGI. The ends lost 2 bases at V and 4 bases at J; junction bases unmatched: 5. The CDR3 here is CASSYGGQGVYGYTF. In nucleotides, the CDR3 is TGTGCCAGCAGTTACGGGGGACAGGGCGTCTATGGCTACACCTTC.

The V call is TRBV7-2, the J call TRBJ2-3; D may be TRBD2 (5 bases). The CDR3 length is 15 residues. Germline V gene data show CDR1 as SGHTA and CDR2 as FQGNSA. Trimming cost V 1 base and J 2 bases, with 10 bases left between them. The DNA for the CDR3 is TGTGCCAGCAGCTTAGTTACAGACTACACAGATACGCAGTATTTT. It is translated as CASSLVTDYTDTQYF.

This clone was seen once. The CDR3 region is CASSQGYGAGANVLTF. In DNA, the CDR3 is TGCGCCAGCAGCCAAGGATACGGGGCTGGGGCCAACGTCCTGACTTTC. The V gene is TRBV4-3, the J gene TRBJ2-6; possible D gene TRBD2, 5 bases. Germline CDR1 is LGHNA and CDR2 is YSLEER. The CDR3 is made up of 16 amino acids. Trimming removed 1 base from V and 2 bases from J, with 9 bases in between.

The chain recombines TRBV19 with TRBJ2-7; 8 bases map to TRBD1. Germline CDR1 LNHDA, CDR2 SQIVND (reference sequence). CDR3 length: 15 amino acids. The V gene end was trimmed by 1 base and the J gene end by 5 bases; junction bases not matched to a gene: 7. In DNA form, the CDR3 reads TGTGCCAGTAGTATAGTCCGACAGGGGTTCCACGAGCAGTACTTC. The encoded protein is CASSIVRQGFHEQYF.

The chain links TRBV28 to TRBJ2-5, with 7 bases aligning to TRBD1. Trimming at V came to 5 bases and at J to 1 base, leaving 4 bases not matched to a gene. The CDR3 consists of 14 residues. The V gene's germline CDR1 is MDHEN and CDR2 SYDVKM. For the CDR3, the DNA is TGTGCCAGCAGTCCCTGGGACAGCCAAGAGACCCAGTACTTC. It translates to CASSPWDSQETQYF.

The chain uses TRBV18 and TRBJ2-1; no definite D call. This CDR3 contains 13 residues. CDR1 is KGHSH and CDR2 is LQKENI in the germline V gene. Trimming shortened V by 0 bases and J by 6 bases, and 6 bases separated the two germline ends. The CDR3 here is CASSPPGINEQFF. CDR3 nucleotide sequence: TGTGCCAGCTCACCACCGGGGATCAATGAGCAGTTCTTC. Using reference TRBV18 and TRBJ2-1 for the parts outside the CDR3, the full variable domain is NAGVMQNPRHLVRRRGQEARLRCSPMKGHSHVYWYRQLPEEGLKFMVYLQKENIIDESGMPKERFSAEFPKEGPSILRIQQVVRGDSAAYFCASSPPGINEQFFGPGTRLTVL.

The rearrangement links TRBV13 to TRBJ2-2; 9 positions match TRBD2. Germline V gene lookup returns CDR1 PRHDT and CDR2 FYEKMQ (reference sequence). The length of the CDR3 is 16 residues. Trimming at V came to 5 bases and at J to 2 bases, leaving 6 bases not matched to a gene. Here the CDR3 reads CASSPRLAANTGELFF. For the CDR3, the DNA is TGTGCCAGCAGCCCTCGACTAGCGGCTAACACCGGGGAGCTGTTTTTT.

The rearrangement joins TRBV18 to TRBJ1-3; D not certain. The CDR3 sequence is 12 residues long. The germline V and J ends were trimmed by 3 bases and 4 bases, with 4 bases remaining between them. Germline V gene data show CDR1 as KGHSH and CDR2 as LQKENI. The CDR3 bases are TGTGCCAGCTCACCGTTGGGAAACACCATATATTTT. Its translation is CASSPLGNTIYF.

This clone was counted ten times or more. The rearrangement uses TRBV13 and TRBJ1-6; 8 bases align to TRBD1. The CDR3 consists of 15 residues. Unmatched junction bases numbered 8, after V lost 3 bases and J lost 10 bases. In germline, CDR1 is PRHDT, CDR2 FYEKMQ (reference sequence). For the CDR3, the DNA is TGTGCCAGCAGCTTCGGGGCCAGGGGGCTCTCACCCCTCCACTTT. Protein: CASSFGARGLSPLHF.

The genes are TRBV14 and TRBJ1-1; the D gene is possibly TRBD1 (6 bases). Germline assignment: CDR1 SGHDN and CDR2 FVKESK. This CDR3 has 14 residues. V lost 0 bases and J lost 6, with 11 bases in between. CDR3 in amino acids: CASSQEWGAAEAFF. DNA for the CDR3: TGTGCCAGCAGCCAAGAATGGGGGGCTGCTGAAGCTTTCTTT.

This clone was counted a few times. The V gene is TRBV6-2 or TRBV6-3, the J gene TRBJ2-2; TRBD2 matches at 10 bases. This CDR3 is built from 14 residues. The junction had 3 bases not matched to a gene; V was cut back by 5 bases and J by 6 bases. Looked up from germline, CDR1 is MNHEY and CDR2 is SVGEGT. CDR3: CASSSGRDPGELFF. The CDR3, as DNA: TGTGCCAGCAGTAGCGGGAGGGACCCCGGGGAGCTGTTTTTT.

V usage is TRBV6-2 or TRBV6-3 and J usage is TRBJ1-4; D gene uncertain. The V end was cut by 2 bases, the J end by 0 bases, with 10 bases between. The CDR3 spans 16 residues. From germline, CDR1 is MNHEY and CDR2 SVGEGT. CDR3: CASSYTTGTTNEKLFF. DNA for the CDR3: TGTGCCAGCAGTTACACAACGGGTACAACTAATGAAAAACTGTTTTTT.

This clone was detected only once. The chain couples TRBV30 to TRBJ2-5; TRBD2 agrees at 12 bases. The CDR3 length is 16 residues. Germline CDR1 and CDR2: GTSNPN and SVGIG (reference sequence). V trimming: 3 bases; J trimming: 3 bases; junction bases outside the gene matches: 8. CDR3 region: CAWSPGLAGPKETQYF. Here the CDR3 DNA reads TGTGCCTGGAGCCCCGGACTAGCGGGGCCTAAAGAGACCCAGTACTTC.